Listed below are T cell receptor beta chains from one sample, sequenced in a study of T cells in Graves' hyperthyroidism and ophthalmopathy. TCRdb reprocessed the multiplex PCR reads with MiXCR, giving one entry per CDR3 protein. The sample lists approximately 700,000 distinct CDR3 sequences, just under 45% occurring once. The sequenced material came from peripheral blood or thyroid tissue (not recorded which). These receptor sequences come from an adult man with Graves' disease, either hyperthyroidism or ophthalmopathy (not recorded which). The CDR3 runs from the conserved cysteine through the conserved F or W. Fields, in order: clone size, D gene, J gene, V gene, CDR3 DNA, CDR3 protein. The D gene is left open where the match is weak. Clone size is not always given. Where it is, it says once, few, many or a class for expanded clones.

. | TRBD1 | TRBJ1-2 | TRBV10-3 | TGTGCCATCAGTGGGTCCGGGACAGGGGACGGCTACACCTTC | CAISGSGTGDGYTF
many | . | TRBJ1-2 | TRBV2 | TGTGCCAGCAGAGGTAGTACTTATGGCTACACCTTC | CASRGSTYGYTF
many | . | TRBJ1-6 | TRBV2 | TGTGCCAGCTGCCGGGACGGTGGAAATTCACCCCTCCACTTT | CASCRDGGNSPLHF
few | TRBD2 | TRBJ2-7 | TRBV6-5 | TGTGCCAGCACCCCACCCGGGGGGACCTACGAGCAGTACTTC | CASTPPGGTYEQYF
. | . | TRBJ2-7 | TRBV14 | TGTGCCAGCAGCCAAGAGGGATGCGAGCAGTACTTC | CASSQEGCEQYF
many | . | TRBJ2-5 | TRBV14 | TGTGCCAGCAGCCAAGATAGACTGAGACAAGAGACCCAGTACTTC | CASSQDRLRQETQYF
few | . | TRBJ1-4 | TRBV13 | TGTGCCAGCAGCGCCCAGACTGCAACTAATGAAAAACTGTTTTTT | CASSAQTATNEKLFF
. | . | TRBJ1-2 | TRBV5-1 | TGCGCCAGCAGCTTGGAGGACAGCGCAAACTATGGCTACACCTTC | CASSLEDSANYGYTF
. | TRBD2 | TRBJ2-5 | TRBV10-3 | TGTGCCATCAGTCAGCCAGCGGGGGGTTCTTTGAAGACCCAGTACTTC | CAISQPAGGSLKTQYF
few | . | TRBJ1-4 | TRBV7-2 | TGTGCCAGCAGCCAAATTGGAGCTGAAAAACTGTTTTTT | CASSQIGAEKLFF
. | . | TRBJ1-2 | TRBV20-1 | TGCAGTGCTAGTGGCGTCCGAAAAGGGGAAGGCTACACCTTC | CSASGVRKGEGYTF
many | . | TRBJ1-1 | TRBV29-1 | TGCAGCTCGTCGTATCAGGGGACGAACACTGAAGCTTTCTTT | CSSSYQGTNTEAFF
. | . | TRBJ2-1 | TRBV12-3/TRBV12-4 | TGTGCCAGCAGTCCGGGGGGCCTGATGAACAATGAGCAGTTCTTC | CASSPGGLMNNEQFF
many | . | TRBJ1-2 | TRBV12-3/TRBV12-4 | TGTGCCAGCAGTCAGCTACATGATGGCTACACCTTC | CASSQLHDGYTF
. | TRBD1 | TRBJ1-2 | TRBV29-1 | TGCAGCGTTGTGGACAGGGTCAACTATGGCTACACCTTC | CSVVDRVNYGYTF
many | TRBD1 | TRBJ1-5 | TRBV29-1 | TGCAGCGTTGAGACGGGGACAGGGCAGCCCCAGCATTTT | CSVETGTGQPQHF
. | . | TRBJ2-5 | TRBV2 | TGTGCCAGCAGTGAAGCCCCCGGAGCCCGAGAGACCCAGTACTTC | CASSEAPGARETQYF